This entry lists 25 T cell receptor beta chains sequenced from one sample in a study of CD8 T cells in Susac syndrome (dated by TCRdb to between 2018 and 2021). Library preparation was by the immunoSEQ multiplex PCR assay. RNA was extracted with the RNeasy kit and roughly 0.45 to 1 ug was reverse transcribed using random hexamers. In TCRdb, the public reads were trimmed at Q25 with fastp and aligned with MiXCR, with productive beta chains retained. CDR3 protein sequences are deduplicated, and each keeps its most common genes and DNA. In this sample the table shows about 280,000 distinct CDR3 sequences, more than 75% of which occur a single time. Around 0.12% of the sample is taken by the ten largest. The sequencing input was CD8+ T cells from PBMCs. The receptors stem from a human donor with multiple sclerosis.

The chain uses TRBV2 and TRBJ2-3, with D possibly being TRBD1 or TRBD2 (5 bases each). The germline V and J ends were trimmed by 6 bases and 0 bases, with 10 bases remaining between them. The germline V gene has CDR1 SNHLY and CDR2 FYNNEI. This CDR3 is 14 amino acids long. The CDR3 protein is CASSAGSSTDTQYF. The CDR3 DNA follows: TGTGCCAGCAGCGCAGGGAGCAGCACAGATACGCAGTATTTT.

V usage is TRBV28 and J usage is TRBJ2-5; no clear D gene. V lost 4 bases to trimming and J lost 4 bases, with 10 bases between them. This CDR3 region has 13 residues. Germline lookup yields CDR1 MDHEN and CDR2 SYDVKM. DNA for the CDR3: TGTGCCAGCAGTTGGCGGCGGAGAGAGACCCAGTACTTC. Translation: CASSWRRRETQYF. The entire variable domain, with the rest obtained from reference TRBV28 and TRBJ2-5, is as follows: DVKVTQSSRYLVKRTGEKVFLECVQDMDHENMFWYRQDPGLGLRLIYFSYDVKMKEKGDIPEGYSVSREKKERFSLILESASTNQTSMYLCASSWRRRETQYFGPGTRLLVL.

In DNA, the CDR3 is TGTGCCAGCAGCCCTCACCAGACAGGGAGTCACTACGAGCAGTACTTC. Amino acids: CASSPHQTGSHYEQYF. The gene calls are TRBV7-9 and TRBJ2-7; 7 positions match TRBD1. Germline V CDR1 and CDR2: SEHNR, FQNEAQ (reference sequence). This CDR3 is built from 16 residues. The ends lost 5 bases at V and 3 bases at J; junction bases unmatched: 13.

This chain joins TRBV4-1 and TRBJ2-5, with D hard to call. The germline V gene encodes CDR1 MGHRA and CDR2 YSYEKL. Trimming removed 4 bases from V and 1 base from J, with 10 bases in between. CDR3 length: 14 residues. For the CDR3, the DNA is TGCGCCAGCAGCCTCCGACAAGTCCAAGAGACCCAGTACTTC. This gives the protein CASSLRQVQETQYF.

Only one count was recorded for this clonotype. The CDR3 reads CASSFGVPTEAFF. In nucleotides, the CDR3 is TGTGCCAGCAGTTTTGGGGTTCCCACTGAAGCTTTCTTT. V gene TRBV27 combines with J gene TRBJ1-1; D gene unclear. Germline V CDR1 and CDR2: MNHEY, SMNVEV (reference sequence). This CDR3 has 13 residues. V lost 3 bases and J 4 bases, leaving 9 bases between the germline ends.

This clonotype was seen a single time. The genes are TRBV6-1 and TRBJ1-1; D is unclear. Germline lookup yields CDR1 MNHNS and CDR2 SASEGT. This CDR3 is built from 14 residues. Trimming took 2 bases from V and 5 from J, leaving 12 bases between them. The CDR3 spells CASSEWGGRTEAFF. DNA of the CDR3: TGTGCCAGCAGTGAATGGGGAGGGAGAACTGAAGCTTTCTTT.

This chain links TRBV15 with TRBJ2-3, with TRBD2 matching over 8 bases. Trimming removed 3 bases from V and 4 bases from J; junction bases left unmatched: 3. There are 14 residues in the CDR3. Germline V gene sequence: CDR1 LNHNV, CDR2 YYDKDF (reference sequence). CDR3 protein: CATSRRGDADTQYF. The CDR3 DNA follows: TGTGCCACCAGCAGGCGGGGGGACGCAGATACGCAGTATTTT.

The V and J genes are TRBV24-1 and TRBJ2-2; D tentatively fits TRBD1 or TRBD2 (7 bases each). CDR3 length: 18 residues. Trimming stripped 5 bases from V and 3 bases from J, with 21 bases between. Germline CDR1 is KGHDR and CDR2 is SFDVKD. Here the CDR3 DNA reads TGTGCCACCAGTGTCGTACCGGGACTACAGGGGTACACCGGGGAGCTGTTTTTT. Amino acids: CATSVVPGLQGYTGELFF.

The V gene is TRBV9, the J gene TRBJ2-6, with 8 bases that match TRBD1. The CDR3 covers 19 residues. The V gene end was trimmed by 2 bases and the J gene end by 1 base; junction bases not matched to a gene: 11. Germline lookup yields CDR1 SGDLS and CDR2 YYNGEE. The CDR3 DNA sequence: TGTGCCAGCAGCGTTGCTTCCGGGACAGGCCAATCTGGGGCCAACGTCCTGACTTTC. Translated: CASSVASGTGQSGANVLTF.

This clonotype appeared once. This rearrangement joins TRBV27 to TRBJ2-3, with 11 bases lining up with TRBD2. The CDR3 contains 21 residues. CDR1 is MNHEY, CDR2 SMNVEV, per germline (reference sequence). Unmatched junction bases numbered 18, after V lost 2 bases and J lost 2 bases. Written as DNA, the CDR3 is TGTGCCAGCAGTTTACGCCTCCTGACTGGGACTAGCGGATCATACACAGATACGCAGTATTTT. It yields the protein CASSLRLLTGTSGSYTDTQYF.

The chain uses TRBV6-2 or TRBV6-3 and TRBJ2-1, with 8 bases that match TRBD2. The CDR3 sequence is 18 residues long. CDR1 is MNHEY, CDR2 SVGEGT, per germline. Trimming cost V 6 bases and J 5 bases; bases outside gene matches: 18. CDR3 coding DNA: TGTGCCAGCAGCTCACTAAATAACTCCGGGACTAGACACAATGAGCAGTTCTTC. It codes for CASSSLNNSGTRHNEQFF.

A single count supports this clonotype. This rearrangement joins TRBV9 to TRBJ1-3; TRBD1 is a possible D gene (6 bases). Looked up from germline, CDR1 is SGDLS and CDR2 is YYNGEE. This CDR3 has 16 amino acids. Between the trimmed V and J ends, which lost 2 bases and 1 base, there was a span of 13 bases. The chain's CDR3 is CASSVSDRRSGNTIYF. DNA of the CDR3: TGTGCCAGCAGCGTCTCCGACAGGAGATCTGGAAACACCATATATTTT.

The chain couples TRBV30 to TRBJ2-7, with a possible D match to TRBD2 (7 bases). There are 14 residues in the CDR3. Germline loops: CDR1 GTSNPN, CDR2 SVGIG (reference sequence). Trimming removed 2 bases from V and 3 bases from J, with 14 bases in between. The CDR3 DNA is TGTGCCTGGAGTACGGGGGGAGGGGGCTACGAGCAGTACTTC. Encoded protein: CAWSTGGGGYEQYF. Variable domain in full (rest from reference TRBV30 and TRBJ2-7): SQTIHQWPATLVQPVGSPLSLECTVEGTSNPNLYWYRQAAGRGLQLLFYSVGIGQISSEVPQNLSASRPQDRQFILSSKKLLLSDSGFYLCAWSTGGGGYEQYFGPGTRLTVT.

The CDR3 here is CASSLGQVLYEQYF. In DNA, the CDR3 is TGTGCCAGCAGCCTCGGACAGGTACTCTACGAGCAGTACTTC. The chain combines TRBV6-5 with TRBJ2-7; 7 positions agree with TRBD1. The ends lost 6 bases at V and 3 bases at J; junction bases unmatched: 8. The CDR3 runs 14 residues. Germline-derived CDR1 and CDR2 are MNHEY and SVGAGI.

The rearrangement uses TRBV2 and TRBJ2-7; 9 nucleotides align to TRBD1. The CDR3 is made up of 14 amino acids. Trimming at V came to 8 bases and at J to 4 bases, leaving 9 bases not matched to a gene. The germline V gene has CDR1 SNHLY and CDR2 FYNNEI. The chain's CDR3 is CASYWDRVRYEQYF. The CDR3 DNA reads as TGTGCCAGCTACTGGGACAGGGTCAGGTACGAGCAGTACTTC. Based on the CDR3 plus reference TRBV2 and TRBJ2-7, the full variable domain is EPEVTQTPSHQVTQMGQEVILRCVPISNHLYFYWYRQILGQKVEFLVSFYNNEISEKSEIFDDQFSVERPDGSNFTLKIRSTKLEDSAMYFCASYWDRVRYEQYFGPGTRLTVT.

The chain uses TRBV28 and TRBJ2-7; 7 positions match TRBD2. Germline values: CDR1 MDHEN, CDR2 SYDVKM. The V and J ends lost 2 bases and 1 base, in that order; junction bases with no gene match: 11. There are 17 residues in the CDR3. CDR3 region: CASSLSYGGGNSYEQYF. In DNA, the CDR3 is TGTGCCAGCAGTTTAAGCTATGGGGGAGGGAATTCCTACGAGCAGTACTTC.

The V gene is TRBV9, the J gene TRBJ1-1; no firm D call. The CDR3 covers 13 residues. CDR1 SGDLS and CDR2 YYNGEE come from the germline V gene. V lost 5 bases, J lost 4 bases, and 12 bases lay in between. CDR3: CASSPDGRTEAFF. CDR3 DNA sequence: TGTGCCAGCAGTCCCGACGGACGCACTGAAGCTTTCTTT.

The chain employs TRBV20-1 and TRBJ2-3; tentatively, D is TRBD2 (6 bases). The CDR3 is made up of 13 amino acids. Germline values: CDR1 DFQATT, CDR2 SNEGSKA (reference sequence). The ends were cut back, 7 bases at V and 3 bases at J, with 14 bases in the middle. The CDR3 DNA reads TGCAGTGTTTTTGCGGGATTTACAGATACGCAGTATTTT. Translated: CSVFAGFTDTQYF.

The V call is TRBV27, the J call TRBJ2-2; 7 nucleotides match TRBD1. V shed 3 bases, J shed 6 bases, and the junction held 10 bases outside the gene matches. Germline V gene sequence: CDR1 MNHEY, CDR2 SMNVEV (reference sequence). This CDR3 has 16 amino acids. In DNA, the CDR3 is TGTGCCAGCAGTTTCATCCCGACAGGGCGAGCCGGGGAGCTGTTTTTT. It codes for CASSFIPTGRAGELFF.

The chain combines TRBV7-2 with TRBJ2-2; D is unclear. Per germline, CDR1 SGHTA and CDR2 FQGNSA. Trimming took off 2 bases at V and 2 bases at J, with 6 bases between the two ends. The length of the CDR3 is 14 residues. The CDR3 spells CASSLKPNTGELFF. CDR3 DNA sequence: TGTGCCAGCAGCTTAAAGCCTAACACCGGGGAGCTGTTTTTT. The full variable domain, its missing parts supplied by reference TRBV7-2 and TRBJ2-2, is GAGVSQSPSNKVTEKGKDVELRCDPISGHTALYWYRQSLGQGLEFLIYFQGNSAPDKSGLPSDRFSAERTGGSVSTLTIQRTQQEDSAVYLCASSLKPNTGELFFGEGSRLTVL.

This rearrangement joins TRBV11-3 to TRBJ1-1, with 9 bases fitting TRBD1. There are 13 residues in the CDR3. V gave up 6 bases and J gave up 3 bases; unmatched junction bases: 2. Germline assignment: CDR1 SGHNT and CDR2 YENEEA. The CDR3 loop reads CASRRQGDTEAFF. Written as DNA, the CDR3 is TGTGCCAGCAGGAGACAGGGGGACACTGAAGCTTTCTTT.

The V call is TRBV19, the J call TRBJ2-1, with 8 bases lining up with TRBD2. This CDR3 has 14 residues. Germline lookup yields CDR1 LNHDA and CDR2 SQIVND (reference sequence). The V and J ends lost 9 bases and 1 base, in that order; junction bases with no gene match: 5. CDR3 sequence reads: CARTAGVSYNEQFF. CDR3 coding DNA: TGTGCCAGGACAGCGGGAGTTTCCTACAATGAGCAGTTCTTC.

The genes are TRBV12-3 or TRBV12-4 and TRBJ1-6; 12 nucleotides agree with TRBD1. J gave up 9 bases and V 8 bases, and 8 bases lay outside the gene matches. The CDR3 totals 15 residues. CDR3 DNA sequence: TGTGCCAGCGTTTTGGGGGACAGGGGGCGTTCACCCCTCCACTTT. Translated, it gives CASVLGDRGRSPLHF.

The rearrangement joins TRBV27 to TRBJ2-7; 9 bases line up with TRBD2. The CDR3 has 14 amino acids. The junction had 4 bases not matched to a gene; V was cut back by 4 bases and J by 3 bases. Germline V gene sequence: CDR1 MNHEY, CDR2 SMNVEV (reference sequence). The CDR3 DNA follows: TGTGCCAGCAGTTCCTCGACTAGCGGCTACGAGCAGTACTTC. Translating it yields CASSSSTSGYEQYF.

CDR3 protein: CASRDRDRGVLGSPLHF. The CDR3 nucleotides read TGTGCCAGCAGGGATCGGGACAGGGGTGTGTTGGGGTCACCCCTCCACTTT. The rearrangement links TRBV6-1 to TRBJ1-6; 10 nucleotides align to TRBD1. The CDR3 extends over 17 amino acids. Germline V gene data show CDR1 as MNHNS and CDR2 as SASEGT. J was trimmed by 10 bases and V by 6 bases; bases with no gene match: 15.